The clone carrying this TCR beta chain was seen at least ten times. This sample is part of a study of regulatory T cells in long-lasting Graves disease. Time point of the sample: persistent/refractory GD, antithyroid drugs over 5 years with positive TRAb. RNA isolated from PBMCs was used to make the TCR library. In building TCR beta libraries, iRepertoire HTBI primers were used together with Arm-PCR of CDR3 regions. TCRdb re-called the multiplex PCR reads with MiXCR, one entry per CDR3 protein. The table records 300,000 to 350,000 distinct CDR3 sequences, around 20% of them present only once. With 5 bases removed from V and 4 bases from J, the gap between germline ends came to 24 bases. The germline V gene has CDR1 SGHVS and CDR2 FQNEAQ. The CDR3 length is 18 residues.

The rearrangement joins TRBV7-8 to TRBJ1-5; TRBD1 is a possible D gene (6 bases). The sequence was collected from a female donor with Graves disease. Sample: peripheral blood mononuclear cells (PBMCs), taken when the disease was refractory, from a patient treated with antithyroid drugs. The chain's CDR3 is CASSPHRRGGASNQPQHF. CDR3 sequence (DNA): TGTGCCAGCAGCCCACACAGGCGCGGGGGGGCCTCGAATCAGCCCCAGCATTTT. Full variable domain (missing parts from reference TRBV7-8 and TRBJ1-5): GAGVSQSPRYKVAKRGQDVALRCDPISGHVSLFWYQQALGQGPEFLTYFQNEAQLDKSGLPSDRFFAERPEGSVSTLKIQRTQQEDSAVYLCASSPHRRGGASNQPQHFGDGTRLSIL.